Shown below are 2 T cell receptor beta chains from a single sample sequenced in a study of CD8 T cells in Susac syndrome. Random hexamers served to reverse transcribe about 0.5 to 1 ug RNA. TCRdb re-analysed the immunoSEQ multiplex PCR reads in MiXCR, keeping a single row per CDR3 protein. This sample has 20,000 to 25,000 distinct CDR3 sequences, with roughly 93% found just once. The sample taken for sequencing was CD8+ T cells from PBMCs. These TCRs come from a human donor in good health.

The chain combines TRBV20-1 with TRBJ1-1; 9 bases align to TRBD1. V shed 0 bases and J 1 base; nucleotides not matched to a gene: 3. The CDR3 spans 15 residues. Germline V lookup: CDR1 DFQATT, CDR2 SNEGSKA (reference sequence). The CDR3 DNA sequence: TGCAGTGCTAGAGAGGGGACAGGGTGGAACACTGAAGCTTTCTTT. Amino acids: CSAREGTGWNTEAFF.

The chain employs TRBV29-1 and TRBJ2-3, with a weak D call TRBD2 (6 bases). This CDR3 contains 13 residues. Trimming took off 6 bases at V and 7 bases at J, with 17 bases between the two ends. Germline CDR1 reads SQVTM; CDR2 reads ANQGSEA. The CDR3 DNA sequence: TGCAGCGTCCCGGGGCCGGCGGGGAATACGCAGTATTTT. The encoded protein is CSVPGPAGNTQYF.